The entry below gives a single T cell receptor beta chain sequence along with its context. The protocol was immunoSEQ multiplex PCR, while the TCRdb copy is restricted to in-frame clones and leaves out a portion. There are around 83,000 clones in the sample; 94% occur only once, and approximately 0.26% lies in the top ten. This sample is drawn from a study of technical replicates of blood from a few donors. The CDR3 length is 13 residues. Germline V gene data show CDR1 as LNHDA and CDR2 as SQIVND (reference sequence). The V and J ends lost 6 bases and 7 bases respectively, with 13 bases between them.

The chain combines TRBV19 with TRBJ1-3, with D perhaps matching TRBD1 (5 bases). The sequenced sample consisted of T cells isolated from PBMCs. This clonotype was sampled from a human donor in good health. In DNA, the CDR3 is TGTGCCAGTAGCGGACATTTCCCGAACACCATATATTTT. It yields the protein CASSGHFPNTIYF.